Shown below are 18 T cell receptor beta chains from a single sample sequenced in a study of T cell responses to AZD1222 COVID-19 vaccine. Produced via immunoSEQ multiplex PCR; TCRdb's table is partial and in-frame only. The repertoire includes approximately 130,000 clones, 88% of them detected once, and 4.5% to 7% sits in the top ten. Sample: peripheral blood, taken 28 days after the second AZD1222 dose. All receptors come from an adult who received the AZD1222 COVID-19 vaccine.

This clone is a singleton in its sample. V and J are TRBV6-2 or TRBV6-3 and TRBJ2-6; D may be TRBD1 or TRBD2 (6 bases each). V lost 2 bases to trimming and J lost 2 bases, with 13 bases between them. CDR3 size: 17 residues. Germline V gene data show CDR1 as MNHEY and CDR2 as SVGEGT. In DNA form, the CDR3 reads TGTGCCAGCAGTTACGGCGGGACACAAACTGGGGCCAACGTCCTGACTTTC. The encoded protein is CASSYGGTQTGANVLTF.

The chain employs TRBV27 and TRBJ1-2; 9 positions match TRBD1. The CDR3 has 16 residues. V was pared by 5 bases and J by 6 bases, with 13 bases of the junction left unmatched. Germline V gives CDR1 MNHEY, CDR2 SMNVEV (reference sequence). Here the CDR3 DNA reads TGTGCCAGCAGTCCGACCGTCCCACAGGGGGCCCATGGCTACACCTTC. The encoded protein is CASSPTVPQGAHGYTF.

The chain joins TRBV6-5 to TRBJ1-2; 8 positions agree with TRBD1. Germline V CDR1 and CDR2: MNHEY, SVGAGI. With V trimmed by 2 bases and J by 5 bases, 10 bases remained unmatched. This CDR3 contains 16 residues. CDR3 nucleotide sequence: TGTGCCAGCAGTTACAACAGGGGGGCGGGCTTGTATGGCTACACCTTC. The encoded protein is CASSYNRGAGLYGYTF.

The CDR3, as DNA: TGCGCCAGCAGCTGGACTAGCGACACCCACAATGAGCAGTTCTTC. It translates to CASSWTSDTHNEQFF. The chain is built from TRBV5-1 and TRBJ2-1, with TRBD2 identical over 9 bases. V lost 3 bases to trimming and J lost 5 bases; unmatched junction nucleotides: 6. The CDR3 has 15 residues. Germline V lookup: CDR1 SGHRS, CDR2 YFSETQ.

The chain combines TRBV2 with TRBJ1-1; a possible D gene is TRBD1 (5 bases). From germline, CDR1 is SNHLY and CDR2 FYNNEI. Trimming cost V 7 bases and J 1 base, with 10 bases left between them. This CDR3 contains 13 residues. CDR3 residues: CASNLQGNTEAFF. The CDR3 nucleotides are TGTGCCAGCAACCTCCAGGGGAACACTGAAGCTTTCTTT. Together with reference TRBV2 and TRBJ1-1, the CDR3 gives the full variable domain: EPEVTQTPSHQVTQMGQEVILRCVPISNHLYFYWYRQILGQKVEFLVSFYNNEISEKSEIFDDQFSVERPDGSNFTLKIRSTKLEDSAMYFCASNLQGNTEAFFGQGTRLTVV.

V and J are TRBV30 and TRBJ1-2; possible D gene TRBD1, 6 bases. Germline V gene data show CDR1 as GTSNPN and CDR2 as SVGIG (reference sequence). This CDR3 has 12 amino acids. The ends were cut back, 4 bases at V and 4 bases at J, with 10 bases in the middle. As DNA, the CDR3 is TGTGCCTGGACCAGGGGAAGCTATGGCTACACCTTC. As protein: CAWTRGSYGYTF.

The CDR3: CASSQDTQGSGTQYF. CDR3 bases: TGTGCCAGCAGCCAAGACACTCAGGGGTCTGGGACCCAGTACTTC. The chain recombines TRBV3-1 (or the pseudogene TRBV3-2) with TRBJ2-5; possibly TRBD1 for D (6 bases). V was cut by 0 bases and J by 7 bases, with 15 bases left in between. Germline V gene sequence: CDR1 LGHDT, CDR2 YNNKEL (reference sequence). The CDR3 sequence is 15 residues long.

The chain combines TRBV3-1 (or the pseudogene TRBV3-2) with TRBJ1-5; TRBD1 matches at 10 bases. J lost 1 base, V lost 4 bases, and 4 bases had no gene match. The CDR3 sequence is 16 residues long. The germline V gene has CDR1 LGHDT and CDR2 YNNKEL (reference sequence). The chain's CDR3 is CASSRGQGVSNQPQHF. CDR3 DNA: TGTGCCAGCAGCCGCGGACAGGGGGTGAGCAATCAGCCCCAGCATTTT.

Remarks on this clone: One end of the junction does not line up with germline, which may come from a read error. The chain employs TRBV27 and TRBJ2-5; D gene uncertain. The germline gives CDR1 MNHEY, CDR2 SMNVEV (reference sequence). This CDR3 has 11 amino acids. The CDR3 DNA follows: TGTGCCAGCATCTTGCAAGGGACCCAGTACTTC. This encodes CASILQGTQYF.

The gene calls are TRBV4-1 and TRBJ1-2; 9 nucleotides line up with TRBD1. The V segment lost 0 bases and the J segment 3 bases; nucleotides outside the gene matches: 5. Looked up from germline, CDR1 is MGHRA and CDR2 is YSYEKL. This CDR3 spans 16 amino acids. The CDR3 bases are TGCGCCAGCAGCCAAGATAGTCGGACAGGGGACTATGGCTACACCTTC. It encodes CASSQDSRTGDYGYTF.

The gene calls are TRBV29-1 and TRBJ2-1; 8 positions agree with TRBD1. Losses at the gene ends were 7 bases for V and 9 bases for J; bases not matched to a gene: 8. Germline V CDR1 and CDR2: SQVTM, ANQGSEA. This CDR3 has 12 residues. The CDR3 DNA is TGCAGCGCCGGACAGGGAGAGGGTGAGCAGTTCTTC. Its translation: CSAGQGEGEQFF.

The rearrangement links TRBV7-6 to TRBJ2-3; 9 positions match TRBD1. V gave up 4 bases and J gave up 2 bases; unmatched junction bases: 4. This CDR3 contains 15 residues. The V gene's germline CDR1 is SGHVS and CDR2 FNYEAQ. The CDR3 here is CASSSGQGNTDTQYF. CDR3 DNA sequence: TGTGCCAGCAGCTCGGGACAGGGCAACACAGATACGCAGTATTTT.

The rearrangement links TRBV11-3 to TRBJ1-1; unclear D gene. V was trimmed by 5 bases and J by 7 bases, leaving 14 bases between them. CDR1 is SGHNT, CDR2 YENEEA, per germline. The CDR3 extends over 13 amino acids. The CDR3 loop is CASSPLNTVEAFF. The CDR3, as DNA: TGTGCCAGCAGCCCCCTAAACACAGTTGAAGCTTTCTTT.

CDR3 in DNA: TGTGCCAGTAGTATAGCGCGGGGGCACTATGGCTACACCTTC. Its protein is CASSIARGHYGYTF. The chain is built from TRBV19 and TRBJ1-2, with D perhaps matching TRBD1 (6 bases). The CDR3 covers 14 residues. Trimming removed 1 base at V and 3 bases at J, with 9 bases between. CDR1 and CDR2 (germline): LNHDA, SQIVND (reference sequence).

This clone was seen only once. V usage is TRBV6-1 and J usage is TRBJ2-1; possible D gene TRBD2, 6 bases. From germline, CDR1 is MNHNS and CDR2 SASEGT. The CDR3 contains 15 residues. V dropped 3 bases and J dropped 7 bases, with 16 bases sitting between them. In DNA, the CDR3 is TGTGCCAGCAGTGATCCCGGGACTTCTACAAATGAGCAGTTCTTC. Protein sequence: CASSDPGTSTNEQFF.

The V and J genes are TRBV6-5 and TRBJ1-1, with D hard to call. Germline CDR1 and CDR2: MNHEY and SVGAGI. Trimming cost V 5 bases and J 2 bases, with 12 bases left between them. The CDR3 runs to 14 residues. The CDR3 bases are TGTGCCAGCAGTAGTCGCCAGGCCAACACTGAAGCTTTCTTT. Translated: CASSSRQANTEAFF.

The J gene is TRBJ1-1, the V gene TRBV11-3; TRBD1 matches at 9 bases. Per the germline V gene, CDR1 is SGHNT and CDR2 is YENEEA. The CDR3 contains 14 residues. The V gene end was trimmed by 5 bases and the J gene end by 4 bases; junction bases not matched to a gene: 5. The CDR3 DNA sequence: TGTGCCAGCAGCGTAAAGACAGGGGGCACTGAAGCTTTCTTT. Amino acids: CASSVKTGGTEAFF.

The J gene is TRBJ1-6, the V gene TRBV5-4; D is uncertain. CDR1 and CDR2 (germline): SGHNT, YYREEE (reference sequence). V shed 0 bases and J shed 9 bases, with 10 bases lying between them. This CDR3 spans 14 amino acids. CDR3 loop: CASSLEEGSSPLHF. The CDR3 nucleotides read TGTGCCAGCAGCTTGGAGGAAGGGAGTTCACCCCTCCACTTT.